What follows describes a single TCR beta chain. Its antigen is not identified. This likely reflects a read error, since a far larger clone is one base away. The source of the sample is a study of shared clonotypes between healthy human individuals. Study-level points and caveats: Sampling covered blood only; tissue repertoires likely differ.

The unsorted samples had 70 million to 100 million PBMCs used for genomic DNA. Genomic DNA (from each subset) was split evenly across several immunoSEQ plates. How the authors handled the data: For the immunoSEQ data, sequences were junction-only without quality scores, so filtering differed. Clones were read by immunoSEQ multiplex PCR, and TCRdb kept only the in-frame ones, dropping some. V and J calls and clone size are given by that table; D and trimming were obtained from the DNA. The sample carries approximately 500,000 clones, roughly 80% recorded once. CDR3 length equals 17 residues. Per germline, CDR1 SNHLY and CDR2 FYNNEI.

Sample: PBMCs. The genes are TRBV2 and TRBJ1-1; 9 positions agree with TRBD1. This clonotype originated in a middle-aged woman in good health. Some clones in this sample may be carry-over from other donors' samples. This CDR3 is CASSGWDRVTVNTEALF. CDR3 DNA: TGTGCCAGCAGTGGTTGGGACAGGGTTACGGTGAACACTGAAGCTCTCTTT.